Listed below are T cell receptor beta chains from one sample, sequenced in a study of blood T cell repertoires in COVID-19. Method: immunoSEQ multiplex PCR; TCRdb's copy keeps in-frame clones and lacks some. The sample has some 200,000 clones, more than 80% seen once. Sequences were obtained from peripheral blood. The receptors were gathered from a woman aged 40 to 49 with COVID-19, enrolled during active disease. CDR3s include the opening cysteine and the closing phenylalanine or tryptophan. The D gene is left open where the match is weak. For some rows the clone size is stated as once, few or many, or as a class when expanded; others skip it.

v_call	clone_size	d_call	j_call	cdr3_nt	cdr3_aa
TRBV5-1	-	TRBD2	TRBJ2-1	TGCGCCAGCAGCTTGGGCGGGAGTATTGATGAGCAGTTCTTC	CASSLGGSIDEQFF
TRBV15	-	-	TRBJ2-3	TGTGCCACCAGCAGAGGTGCCCGGGGAGATACGCAGTATTTT	CATSRGARGDTQYF
TRBV2	-	TRBD2	TRBJ2-2	TGTGCCAGCCGGACTAGCGGGGGGTTTGCCGGGGAGCTGTTTTTT	CASRTSGGFAGELFF
TRBV28	-	TRBD1	TRBJ1-3	TGTGCCAGTGGGACAGGGAGAAACACCATATATTTT	CASGTGRNTIYF
TRBV18	-	-	TRBJ2-3	TGTGCCAGCTCAGCGGCACAGGGCAACACAGATACGCAGTATTTT	CASSAAQGNTDTQYF
TRBV10-3	-	-	TRBJ1-6	TGTGCCATCAGTGAGGGTCCCCCGGGACAAGTCGATTCACCCCTCCACTTT	CAISEGPPGQVDSPLHF
TRBV5-1	-	TRBD2	TRBJ2-1	TGCGCCAGCAGCTTGGTACTAGCGGGAGGGGATGAGCAGTTCTTC	CASSLVLAGGDEQFF
TRBV10-1	-	-	TRBJ2-3	TGCGCCAGCAGTGAAGGCCGGGGCACAGATACGCAGTATTTT	CASSEGRGTDTQYF
TRBV19	-	TRBD1	TRBJ1-1	TGTGCCAGTAAGGCCACCGGGACAGGGGGCGTAGAAGCTTTCTTT	CASKATGTGGVEAFF
TRBV6-5	-	-	TRBJ2-1	TGTGCCAGCAGTCTGTCTCCCTCCTCCTACAATGAGCAGTTCTTC	CASSLSPSSYNEQFF
TRBV7-9	-	-	TRBJ1-1	TGTGCCAGCAGACCACACCTCACTGAAGCTTTCTTT	CASRPHLTEAFF
TRBV19	-	-	TRBJ1-6	TGTGCCAGCGCGACAGGCCGTAATTCACCCCTCCACTTT	CASATGRNSPLHF
TRBV30	-	-	TRBJ2-1	TGTGCCTGGACTGCCCTGGGGGAGGCGGGGGAGCAGTTCTTC	CAWTALGEAGEQFF
TRBV15	-	TRBD1	TRBJ1-1	TGTGCCACCAGCAGAGAAACCAGGGGGCTGGGAGCTTTCTTT	CATSRETRGLGAFF
TRBV6-5	once	-	TRBJ2-5	TGTGCCAGCGCATCGGGGAGGGGGTCAGAGACCCAGTACTTC	CASASGRGSETQYF
TRBV29-1	-	-	TRBJ2-1	TGCAGCGTTGACGGGTCTGGACTTTCCAACATCAATGAGCAGTTCTTC	CSVDGSGLSNINEQFF
TRBV19	-	-	TRBJ1-5	TGTGCCAGTAGTATCTATTCCGGGACAACAGCCTTTCAGCCCCAGCATTTT	CASSIYSGTTAFQPQHF
TRBV9	-	-	TRBJ2-3	TGTGCCAGCAGCACTCGACAGGAGTCAACAGATACGCAGTATTTT	CASSTRQESTDTQYF
TRBV9	-	TRBD2	TRBJ2-6	TGTGCCAGCTTCGGGAGGGCCCTATCTGGGGCCAACGTCCTGACTTTC	CASFGRALSGANVLTF
TRBV2	-	TRBD2	TRBJ2-5	TGTGCCAGCAGGCGGGAGGGCCGAGAGACCCAGTACTTC	CASRREGRETQYF
TRBV6-6	-	-	TRBJ2-5	TGTGCCAGCAGTCCCATCGGGGCGGGGCGGGAAGAGACCCAGTACTTC	CASSPIGAGREETQYF
TRBV29-1	-	-	TRBJ2-5	TGCAGCGCCGGGACAGCAGCGGGTGAGACCCAGTACTTC	CSAGTAAGETQYF
TRBV2	-	-	TRBJ1-1	TGTGCCAGCAGTCAAGGGTCAGGGGCGACTGAAGCTTTCTTT	CASSQGSGATEAFF
TRBV28	many	TRBD1	TRBJ1-5	TGTGCCAGCAACTTTAAGGGGGCTAGCAATCAGCCCCAGCATTTT	CASNFKGASNQPQHF
TRBV7-2	-	-	TRBJ2-5	TGTGCCAGCAGCTTAACCTCATCCAGGGAGACCCAGTACTTC	CASSLTSSRETQYF
TRBV6-5	-	TRBD1	TRBJ1-2	TGTGCCAGCAGTTACTCGACAGGGGTGGTCTATGGCTACACCTTC	CASSYSTGVVYGYTF
TRBV18	once	-	TRBJ2-5	TGTGCCAGCTCCCCCGGGACTGTAGAGACCCAGTACTTC	CASSPGTVETQYF
TRBV15	-	-	TRBJ2-6	TGTGCCACCAGCAGAGATCTTGGGGCAGGGGCCAACGTCCTGACTTTC	CATSRDLGAGANVLTF
TRBV5-4	-	TRBD1	TRBJ1-3	TGTGCCAGCAGCTTGCGGACAGGTTCCTCTGGAAACACCATATATTTT	CASSLRTGSSGNTIYF
TRBV5-1	once	TRBD2	TRBJ2-5	TGCGCCAGCAGGAGCGGACTAGCGGTAGAGACCCAGTACTTC	CASRSGLAVETQYF
TRBV2	-	-	TRBJ1-5	TGTGCCAGCAGTGAAAACCCAGTTTATAGCAATCAGCCCCAGCATTTT	CASSENPVYSNQPQHF
TRBV7-9	-	-	TRBJ2-5	TGTGCCAGCAGCGTCCTGGGGGACAACAAAGAGACCCAGTACTTC	CASSVLGDNKETQYF
TRBV29-1	-	-	TRBJ2-3	TGCAGCGTTGTGTCGGGAGTAACTAGCACAGATACGCAGTATTTT	CSVVSGVTSTDTQYF
TRBV4-1	-	-	TRBJ1-5	TGCGCCAGCAGCCCCCGACAGTCGAATCAGCCCCAGCATTTT	CASSPRQSNQPQHF
TRBV28	-	-	TRBJ1-2	TGTGCCAGCTCCATACTGAACTATGGCTACACCTTC	CASSILNYGYTF
TRBV3-1/TRBV3-2	-	TRBD1	TRBJ1-4	TGTGCCAGCAGCCCAACAGGGGATAATGAAAAACTGTTTTTT	CASSPTGDNEKLFF
TRBV3-1/TRBV3-2	few	-	TRBJ2-3	TGTGCCAGCAGCCAAGATCCCGGGGGTCTCACAGATACGCAGTATTTT	CASSQDPGGLTDTQYF
TRBV30	-	TRBD1	TRBJ2-5	TGTGCCTGGGACAGGGGGGGAGAGACCCAGTACTTC	CAWDRGGETQYF
TRBV6-5	-	-	TRBJ1-2	TGTGCCAGCAGTTACTCCGAGGTCCAGACTAACTATGGCTACACCTTC	CASSYSEVQTNYGYTF
TRBV27	-	-	TRBJ2-1	TGTGCCAGCAGTTTAGGCCTAGCGCATTACAATGAGCAGTTCTTC	CASSLGLAHYNEQFF
TRBV5-1	-	-	TRBJ1-2	TGCGCCAGCAGCTTGGAAGGGGATGGCTACACCTTC	CASSLEGDGYTF
TRBV13	-	TRBD1	TRBJ2-1	TGTGCCAGCAGCTCCCGGGACAGGGCCGACAATGAGCAGTTCTTC	CASSSRDRADNEQFF
TRBV27	-	TRBD1	TRBJ1-1	TGTGCCAGCAGCGGGGGGGACAGCATGAACACTGAAGCTTTCTTT	CASSGGDSMNTEAFF
TRBV6-6	-	-	TRBJ2-4	TGTGCCAGCAGTTACTCGGGCCAAGTGGGGCTAGATCAGTACTTC	CASSYSGQVGLDQYF
TRBV10-2	-	TRBD2	TRBJ2-5	TGCGCCAGCTCCGGGACCGGGGAGGGAGAGACCCAGTACTTC	CASSGTGEGETQYF
TRBV2	-	-	TRBJ2-7	TGTGCCAGCAGTGGAGACCGCAGGACTGCCTACGAGCAGTACTTC	CASSGDRRTAYEQYF
TRBV15	-	TRBD1	TRBJ1-4	TGTGCCACCAGCACATCCCAGGGGGCACTCGAAAAACTGTTTTTT	CATSTSQGALEKLFF
TRBV11-2	-	-	TRBJ2-3	TGTGCCAGCAGCCTTCGGCCTAGCGAGATCACAGATACGCAGTATTTT	CASSLRPSEITDTQYF
TRBV18	-	-	TRBJ2-5	TGTGCCAGCTCAAACAGGGTTTCACAAGAGACCCAGTACTTC	CASSNRVSQETQYF
TRBV5-1	-	TRBD1	TRBJ2-2	TGCGCCAGCAATGACCGGGACAGGGATATTACCGGGGAGCTGTTTTTT	CASNDRDRDITGELFF
TRBV6-5	-	TRBD1	TRBJ2-5	TGTGCCAGCAGGTTAACAGGGGGGCAAGAGACCCAGTACTTC	CASRLTGGQETQYF
TRBV19	-	-	TRBJ1-1	TGTGCCAGTACCCCACAGGGCTCCTCGATGAGCACTGAAGCTTTCTTT	CASTPQGSSMSTEAFF
TRBV10-3	few	TRBD1	TRBJ1-1	TGTGCCATCACCCCGGACAGGGGTTATCTTCGCCCCACTGAAGCTTTCTTT	CAITPDRGYLRPTEAFF
TRBV30	-	-	TRBJ1-4	TGTGCCTGGGCAGGGTTGACTAATGAAAAACTGTTTTTT	CAWAGLTNEKLFF
TRBV19	-	-	TRBJ1-1	TGTGCCAGTGATGAACCCGGGACTGAAGCTTTCTTT	CASDEPGTEAFF
TRBV9	once	TRBD1	TRBJ2-7	TGTGCCAGCAGCGAAGCCCCAGGGGGTGAGCAGTACTTC	CASSEAPGGEQYF
TRBV4-2	-	-	TRBJ1-6	TGTGCCAGCAGCCAAGTTGGGGGGGTCCCTGGGGGTTCACCCCTCCACTTT	CASSQVGGVPGGSPLHF